Here is one TCR beta chain with its context. In the authors' methods: Filtering differed since immunoSEQ provided only junctions, with no quality scores. The method was immunoSEQ multiplex PCR; TCRdb's version includes in-frame clones alone and lacks a portion of them. D and trimming were read from the DNA, whereas the V and J calls and clone size are those reported in that table. The data contain over a million clones, roughly 95% of them singletons. Healthy and HIV-negative, the adult donors had no recent acute infections or vaccinations. V lost 2 bases and J lost 8; bases outside the gene matches: 7. The germline CDR1 and CDR2 sequences are SGHRS and YFSETQ. CDR3 length: 15 residues. These data belong to a study of shared clonotypes between healthy human individuals.

The J gene is TRBJ1-2, the V gene TRBV5-1; 12 bases are shared with TRBD1. The receptor was derived from a man aged 25-40 years in good health. Sequenced: naive CD4+ T cells sorted from blood. Documented subset: CD45RA+ positively selected. CDR3 region: CASSLMGQGARGYTF. CDR3 in DNA: TGCGCCAGCAGCTTAATGGGACAGGGGGCGCGAGGCTACACCTTC.